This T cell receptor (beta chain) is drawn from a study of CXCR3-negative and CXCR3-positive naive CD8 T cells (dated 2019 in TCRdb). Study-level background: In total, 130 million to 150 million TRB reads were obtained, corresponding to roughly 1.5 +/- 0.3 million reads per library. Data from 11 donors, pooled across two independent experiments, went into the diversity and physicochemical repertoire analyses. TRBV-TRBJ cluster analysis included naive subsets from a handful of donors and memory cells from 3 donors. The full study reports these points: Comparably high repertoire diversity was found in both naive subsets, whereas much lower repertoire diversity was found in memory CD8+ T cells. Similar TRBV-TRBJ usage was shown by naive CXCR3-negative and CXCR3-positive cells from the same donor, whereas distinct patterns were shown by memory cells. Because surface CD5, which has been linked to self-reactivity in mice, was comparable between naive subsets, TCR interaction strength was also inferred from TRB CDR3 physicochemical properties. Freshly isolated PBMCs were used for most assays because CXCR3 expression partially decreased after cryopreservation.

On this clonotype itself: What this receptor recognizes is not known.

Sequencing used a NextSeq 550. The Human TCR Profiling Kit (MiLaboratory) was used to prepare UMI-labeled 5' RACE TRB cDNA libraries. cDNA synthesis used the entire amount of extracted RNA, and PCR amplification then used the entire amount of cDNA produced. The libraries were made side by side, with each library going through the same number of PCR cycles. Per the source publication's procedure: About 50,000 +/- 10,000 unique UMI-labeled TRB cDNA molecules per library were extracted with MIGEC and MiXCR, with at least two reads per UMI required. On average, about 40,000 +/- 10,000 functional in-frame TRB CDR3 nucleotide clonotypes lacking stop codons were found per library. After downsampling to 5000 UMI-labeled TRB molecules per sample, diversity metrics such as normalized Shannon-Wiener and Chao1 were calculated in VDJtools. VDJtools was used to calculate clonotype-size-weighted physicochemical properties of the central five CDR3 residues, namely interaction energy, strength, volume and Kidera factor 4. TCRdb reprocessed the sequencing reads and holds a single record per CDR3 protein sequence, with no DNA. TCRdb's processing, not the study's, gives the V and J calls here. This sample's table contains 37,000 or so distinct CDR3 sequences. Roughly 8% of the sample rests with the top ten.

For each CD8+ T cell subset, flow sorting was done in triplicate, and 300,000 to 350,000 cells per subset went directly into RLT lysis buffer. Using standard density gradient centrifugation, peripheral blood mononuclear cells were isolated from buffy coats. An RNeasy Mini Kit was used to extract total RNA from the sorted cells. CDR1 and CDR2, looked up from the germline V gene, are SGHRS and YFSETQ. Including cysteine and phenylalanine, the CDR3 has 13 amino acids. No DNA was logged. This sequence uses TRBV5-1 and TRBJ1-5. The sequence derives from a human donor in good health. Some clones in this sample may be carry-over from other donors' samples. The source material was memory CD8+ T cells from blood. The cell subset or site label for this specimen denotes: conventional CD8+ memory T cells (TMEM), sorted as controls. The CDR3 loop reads CASSWDRDQPQHF.